These T cell receptor beta chains were read from a single sample in a study of identical twins. MiXCR, applied by TCRdb to the 5' RACE reads, yields one record per CDR3 protein. Here the sample spans around 690,000 distinct CDR3 sequences, approximately 22% being singletons. Separately, the same data were catalogued under a study of T cells expressing NK-cell markers.

Sequenced input: PBMCs. Every receptor here comes from a woman aged 18-35 years in good health. The CDR3 runs from the conserved cysteine through the conserved F or W. Fields, in order: clone size, J gene, D gene, CDR3 length, V gene, CDR3 protein, CDR3 DNA. D genes are given only for firm matches. Clone size is stated in some rows and not others, as once, few, many or a class when expanded.

>.|TRBJ1-3|.|14|TRBV6-5
CASSYSRSGNTIYF
TGTGCCAGCAGTTACTCGAGATCTGGAAACACCATATATTTT
>.|TRBJ2-4|TRBD1|13|TRBV29-1
CSVAKGQKNIQYF
TGCAGCGTGGCCAAGGGACAGAAAAACATTCAGTACTTC
>many|TRBJ2-1|.|16|TRBV7-7
CASSLGPGGSYNEQFF
TGTGCTAGCAGCTTAGGGCCGGGCGGCTCCTACAATGAGCAGTTCTTC
>few|TRBJ2-7|.|13|TRBV7-2
CASSLSGKTEQYF
TGTGCCAGCAGCTTATCAGGGAAAACCGAGCAGTACTTC
>many|TRBJ1-1|.|14|TRBV7-2
CASSSRYRDTEAFF
TGTGCCAGCAGCTCTCGTTACAGGGACACTGAAGCTTTCTTT
>few|TRBJ2-1|.|12|TRBV12-3/TRBV12-4
CASSLIRREQFF
TGTGCCAGCAGTTTAATAAGGCGGGAGCAGTTCTTC
>.|TRBJ1-2|.|14|TRBV7-9
CASSLEVETAGYTF
TGTGCCAGCAGCTTAGAGGTAGAAACCGCGGGCTACACCTTC
>.|TRBJ2-7|TRBD2|14|TRBV20-1
CSAAKREGTYEQYF
TGCAGTGCGGCTAAGCGGGAGGGTACCTACGAGCAGTACTTC
>few|TRBJ2-3|TRBD1|14|TRBV6-1
CASASTGAGDTQYF
TGTGCCAGCGCCTCGACAGGGGCGGGGGATACGCAGTATTTT
>.|TRBJ1-2|.|14|TRBV25-1
CASSDPPPNYGYTF
TGTGCCAGCAGTGATCCCCCACCTAACTATGGCTACACCTTC
>few|TRBJ2-3|TRBD2|15|TRBV7-2
CASSSKGLGGDTQYF
TGTGCCAGCAGCTCAAAGGGACTAGGTGGAGATACGCAGTATTTT
>few|TRBJ1-4|.|14|TRBV6-1
CASRSPLTNEKLFF
TGTGCCAGCAGGTCCCCTTTGACTAATGAAAAACTGTTTTTT
>many|TRBJ2-2|.|14|TRBV12-3/TRBV12-4
CASSPGANTGELFF
TGTGCCAGCAGCCCAGGGGCTAACACCGGGGAGCTGTTTTTT
>.|TRBJ2-1|TRBD2|15|TRBV12-3/TRBV12-4
CASSPRIAGGNEQFF
TGTGCCAGCAGTCCTAGGATAGCGGGGGGCAATGAGCAGTTCTTC
>.|TRBJ2-1|.|12|TRBV15
CATSRDWGEQFF
TGTGCCACCAGCAGAGATTGGGGTGAGCAGTTCTTC
>few|TRBJ2-7|TRBD2|13|TRBV20-1
CSATGLAGYEQYF
TGCAGTGCTACGGGACTAGCGGGTTACGAGCAGTACTTC
>many|TRBJ2-2|.|13|TRBV6-1
CASSTGYTGELFF
TGTGCCAGCAGTACAGGGTACACCGGGGAGCTGTTTTTT
>.|TRBJ2-2|.|14|TRBV5-1
CASSLVPPPGELFF
TGCGCCAGCAGCTTGGTACCCCCTCCCGGGGAGCTGTTTTTT
>few|TRBJ2-7|.|13|TRBV4-1
CASSHLDSYEQYF
TGCGCCAGCAGCCACCTGGACAGCTACGAGCAGTACTTC
>.|TRBJ2-3|.|18|TRBV11-1
CASSPRPGWPTSTDTQYF
TGTGCCAGCAGCCCCCGCCCGGGGTGGCCCACTAGCACAGATACGCAGTATTTT
>few|TRBJ2-7|.|11|TRBV20-1
CSAPTGRTQYF
TGCAGTGCCCCGACAGGGAGGACGCAGTACTTC
>.|TRBJ1-2|.|12|TRBV15
CATRGGAYGYTF
TGTGCCACCCGGGGGGGGGCCTATGGCTACACCTTC
>few|TRBJ2-5|TRBD2|15|TRBV7-7
CASSQQLAEQETQYF
TGTGCCAGCAGCCAACAACTAGCGGAGCAAGAGACCCAGTACTTC